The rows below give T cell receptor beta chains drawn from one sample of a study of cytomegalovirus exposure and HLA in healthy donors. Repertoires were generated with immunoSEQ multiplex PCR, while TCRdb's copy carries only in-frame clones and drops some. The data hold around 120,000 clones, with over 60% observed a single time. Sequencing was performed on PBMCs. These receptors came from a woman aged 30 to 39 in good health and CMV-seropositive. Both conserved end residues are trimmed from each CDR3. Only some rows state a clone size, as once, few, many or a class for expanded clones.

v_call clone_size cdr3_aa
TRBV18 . ASSPFPDRATGELF
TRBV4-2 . ASNKQGDYGYT
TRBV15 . ATSPLGVPGYGYT
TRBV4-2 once ASSQRLGVYGYT
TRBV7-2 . ASSLGQGRIQPQH
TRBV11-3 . ASSSGTSAVEQF
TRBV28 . ASSATSSGGF
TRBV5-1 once ASSLGPQTLTDTQY
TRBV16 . ASSRDSIQETQY
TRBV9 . ASSVPSGGVTDTQY
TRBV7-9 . ASSLGGSGANVLT
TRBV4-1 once ASSQDRTVFGADEQY
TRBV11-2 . ASSYGQGAGNEQF
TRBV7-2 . ASSLGGASVNQPQH
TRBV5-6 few ASSLRGSEKLF
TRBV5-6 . ASSLERGYEQY
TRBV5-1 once ASSPSDLASGEQY
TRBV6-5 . ASSYSGRGEQF